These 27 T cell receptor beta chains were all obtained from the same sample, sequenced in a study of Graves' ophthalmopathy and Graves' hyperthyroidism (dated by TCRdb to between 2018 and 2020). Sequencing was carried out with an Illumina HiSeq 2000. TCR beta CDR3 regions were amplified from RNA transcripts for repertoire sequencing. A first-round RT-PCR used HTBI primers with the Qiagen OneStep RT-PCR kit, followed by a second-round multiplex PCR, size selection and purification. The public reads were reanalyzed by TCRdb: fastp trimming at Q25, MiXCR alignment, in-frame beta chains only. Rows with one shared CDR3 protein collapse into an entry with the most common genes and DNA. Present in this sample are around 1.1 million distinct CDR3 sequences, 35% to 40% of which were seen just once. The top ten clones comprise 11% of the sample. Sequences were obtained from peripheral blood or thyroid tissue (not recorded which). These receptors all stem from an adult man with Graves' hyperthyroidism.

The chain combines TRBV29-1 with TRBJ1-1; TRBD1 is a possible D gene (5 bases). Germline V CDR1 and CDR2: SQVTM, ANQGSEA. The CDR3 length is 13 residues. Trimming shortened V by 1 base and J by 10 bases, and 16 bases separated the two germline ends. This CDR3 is CSVEAQSGGVAFF. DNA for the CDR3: TGCAGCGTTGAAGCACAGTCTGGGGGTGTAGCTTTCTTT.

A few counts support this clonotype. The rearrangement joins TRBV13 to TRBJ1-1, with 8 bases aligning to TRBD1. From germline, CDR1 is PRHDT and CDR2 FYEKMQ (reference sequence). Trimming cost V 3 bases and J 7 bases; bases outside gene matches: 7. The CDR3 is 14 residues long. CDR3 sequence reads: CASSFTGGKLEAFF. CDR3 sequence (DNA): TGTGCCAGCAGCTTTACAGGGGGGAAGCTTGAAGCTTTCTTT.

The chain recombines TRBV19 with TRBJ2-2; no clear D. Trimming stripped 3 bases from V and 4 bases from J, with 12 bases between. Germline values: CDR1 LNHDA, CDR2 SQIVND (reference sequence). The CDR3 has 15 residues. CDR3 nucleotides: TGTGCCAGTAGTATTCCGGGTCCTACCACCGGGGAGCTGTTTTTT. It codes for CASSIPGPTTGELFF.

Written as DNA, the CDR3 is TGTGCCAGCAGCGCGCCCCAGCAGGGAAGGTCCTACGAGCAGTACTTC. Amino acids: CASSAPQQGRSYEQYF. The chain employs TRBV7-2 and TRBJ2-7; D perhaps matches TRBD1 (5 bases). The CDR3 is made up of 16 amino acids. Per the germline V gene, CDR1 is SGHTA and CDR2 is FQGNSA. Between the trimmed V and J ends, which lost 5 bases and 1 base, there was a span of 18 bases.

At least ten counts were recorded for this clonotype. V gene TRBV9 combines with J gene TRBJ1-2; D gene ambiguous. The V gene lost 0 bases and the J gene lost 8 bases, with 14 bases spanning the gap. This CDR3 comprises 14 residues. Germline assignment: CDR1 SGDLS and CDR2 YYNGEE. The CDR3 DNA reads TGTGCCAGCAGCGTAGTAAGTGGTGGCAGAGGCTACACCTTC. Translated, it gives CASSVVSGGRGYTF.

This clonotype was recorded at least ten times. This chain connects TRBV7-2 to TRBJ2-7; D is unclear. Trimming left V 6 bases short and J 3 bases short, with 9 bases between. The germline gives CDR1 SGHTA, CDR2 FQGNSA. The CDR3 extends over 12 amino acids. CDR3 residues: CASRGTDYEQYF. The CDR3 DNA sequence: TGTGCCAGCAGGGGAACGGACTACGAGCAGTACTTC.

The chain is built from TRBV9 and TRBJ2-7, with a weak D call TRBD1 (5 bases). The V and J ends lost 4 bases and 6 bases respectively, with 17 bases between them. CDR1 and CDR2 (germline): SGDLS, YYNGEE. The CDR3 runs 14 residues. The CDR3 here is CASSLGQGFSEQYF. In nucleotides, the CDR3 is TGTGCCAGCAGCTTGGGCCAGGGTTTCAGCGAGCAGTACTTC.

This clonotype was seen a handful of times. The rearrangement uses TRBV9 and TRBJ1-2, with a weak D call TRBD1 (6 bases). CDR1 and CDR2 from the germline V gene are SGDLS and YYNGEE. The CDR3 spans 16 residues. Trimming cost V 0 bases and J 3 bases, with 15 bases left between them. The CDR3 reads CASSVGGGGRDYGYTF. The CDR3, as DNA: TGTGCCAGCAGCGTAGGAGGGGGGGGGCGGGACTATGGCTACACCTTC.

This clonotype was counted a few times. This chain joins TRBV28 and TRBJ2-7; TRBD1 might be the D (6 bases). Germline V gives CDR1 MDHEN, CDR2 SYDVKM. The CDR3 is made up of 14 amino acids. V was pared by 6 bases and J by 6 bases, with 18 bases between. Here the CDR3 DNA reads TGTGCCAGCAGACAGGACGGACAGTTGTCCGAGCAGTACTTC. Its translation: CASRQDGQLSEQYF. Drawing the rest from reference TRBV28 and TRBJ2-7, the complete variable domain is DVKVTQSSRYLVKRTGEKVFLECVQDMDHENMFWYRQDPGLGLRLIYFSYDVKMKEKGDIPEGYSVSREKKERFSLILESASTNQTSMYLCASRQDGQLSEQYFGPGTRLTVT.

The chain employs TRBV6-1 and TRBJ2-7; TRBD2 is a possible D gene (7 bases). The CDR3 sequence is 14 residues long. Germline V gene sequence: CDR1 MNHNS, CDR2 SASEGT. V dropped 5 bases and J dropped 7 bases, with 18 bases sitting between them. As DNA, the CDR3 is TGTGCCAGCAGTTACGGGGGGCGCGGCCTTGAGCAGTACTTC. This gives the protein CASSYGGRGLEQYF.

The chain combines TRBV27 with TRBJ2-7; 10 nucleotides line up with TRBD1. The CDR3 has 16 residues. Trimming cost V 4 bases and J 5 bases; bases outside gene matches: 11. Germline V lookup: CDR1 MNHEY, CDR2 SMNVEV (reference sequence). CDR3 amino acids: CASSSPLRDRGHEQYF. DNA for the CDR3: TGTGCCAGCAGTTCACCCCTCCGGGACAGGGGCCACGAGCAGTACTTC.

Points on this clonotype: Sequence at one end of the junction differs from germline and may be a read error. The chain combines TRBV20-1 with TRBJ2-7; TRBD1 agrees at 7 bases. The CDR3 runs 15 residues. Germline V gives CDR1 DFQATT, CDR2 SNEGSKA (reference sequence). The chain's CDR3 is CGARDGYRGRYEQYF. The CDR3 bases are TGCGGTGCTAGAGATGGGTACAGGGGCCGTTACGAGCAGTACTTC.

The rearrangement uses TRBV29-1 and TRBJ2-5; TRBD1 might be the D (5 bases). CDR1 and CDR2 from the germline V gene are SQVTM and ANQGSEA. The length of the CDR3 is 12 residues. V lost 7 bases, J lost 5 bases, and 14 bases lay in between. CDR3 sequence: CSAQGISETQYF. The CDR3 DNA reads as TGCAGCGCCCAGGGTATATCGGAGACCCAGTACTTC.

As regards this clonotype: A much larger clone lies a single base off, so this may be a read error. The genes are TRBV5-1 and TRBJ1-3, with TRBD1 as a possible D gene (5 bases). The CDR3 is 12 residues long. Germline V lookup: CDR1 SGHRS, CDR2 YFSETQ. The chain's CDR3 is CAGRGLDSRVHF. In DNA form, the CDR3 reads TGTGCCGGCAGAGGGCTCGACAGTCGGGTACATTTT.

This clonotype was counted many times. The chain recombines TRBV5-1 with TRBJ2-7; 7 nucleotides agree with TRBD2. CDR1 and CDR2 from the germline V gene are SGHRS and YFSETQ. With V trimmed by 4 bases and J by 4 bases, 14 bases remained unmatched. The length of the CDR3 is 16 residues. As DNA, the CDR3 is TGCGCCAGCAGCCTCGTCATTCTAGCGGAGAAGTACGAGCAGTACTTC. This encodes CASSLVILAEKYEQYF.

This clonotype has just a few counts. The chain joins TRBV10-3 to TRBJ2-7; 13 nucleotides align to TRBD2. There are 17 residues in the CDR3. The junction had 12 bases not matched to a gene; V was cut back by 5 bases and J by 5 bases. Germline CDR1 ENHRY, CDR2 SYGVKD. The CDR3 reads CAISRRNRTSGRNEQYF. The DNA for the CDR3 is TGTGCCATCAGTCGGAGGAACCGGACTAGCGGGAGAAACGAGCAGTACTTC.

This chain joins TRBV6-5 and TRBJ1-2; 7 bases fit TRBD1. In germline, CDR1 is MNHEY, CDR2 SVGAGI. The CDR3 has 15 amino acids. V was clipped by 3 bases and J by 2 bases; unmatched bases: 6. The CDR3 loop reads CASSYNRGENYGYTF. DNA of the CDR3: TGTGCCAGCAGTTATAACAGGGGAGAGAACTATGGCTACACCTTC.

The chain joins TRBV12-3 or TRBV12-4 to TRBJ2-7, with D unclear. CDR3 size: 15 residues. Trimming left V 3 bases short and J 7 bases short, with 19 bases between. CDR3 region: CASSFHPDRAWEQYF. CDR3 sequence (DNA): TGTGCCAGCAGTTTCCACCCGGACCGGGCTTGGGAGCAGTACTTC.

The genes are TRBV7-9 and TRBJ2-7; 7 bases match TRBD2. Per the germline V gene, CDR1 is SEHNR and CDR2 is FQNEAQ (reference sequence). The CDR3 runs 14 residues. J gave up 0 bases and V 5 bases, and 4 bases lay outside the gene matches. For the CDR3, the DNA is TGTGCCAGCAGCATCAGCGGGGACTCCTACGAGCAGTACTTC. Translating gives CASSISGDSYEQYF.

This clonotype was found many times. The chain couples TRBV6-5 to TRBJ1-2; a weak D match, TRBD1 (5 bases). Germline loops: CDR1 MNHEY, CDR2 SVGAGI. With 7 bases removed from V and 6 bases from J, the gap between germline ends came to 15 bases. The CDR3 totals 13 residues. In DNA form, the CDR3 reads TGTGCCAGCACGGGAGGGGCTGGTAATGGCTACACCTTC. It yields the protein CASTGGAGNGYTF.

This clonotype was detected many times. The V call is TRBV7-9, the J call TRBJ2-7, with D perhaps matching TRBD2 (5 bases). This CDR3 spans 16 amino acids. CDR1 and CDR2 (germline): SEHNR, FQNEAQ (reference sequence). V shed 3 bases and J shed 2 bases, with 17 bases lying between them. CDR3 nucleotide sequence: TGTGCCAGCAGCTTTGAGCACGCGACGGGAACCTACGAGCAGTACTTC. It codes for CASSFEHATGTYEQYF.

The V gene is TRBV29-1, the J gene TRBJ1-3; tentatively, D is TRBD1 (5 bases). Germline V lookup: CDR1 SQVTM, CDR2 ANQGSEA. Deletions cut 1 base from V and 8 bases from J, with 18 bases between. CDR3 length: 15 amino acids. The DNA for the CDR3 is TGCAGCGTTGAAGCCCGGGGGAGGAATGGCTACACCATATATTTT. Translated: CSVEARGRNGYTIYF.

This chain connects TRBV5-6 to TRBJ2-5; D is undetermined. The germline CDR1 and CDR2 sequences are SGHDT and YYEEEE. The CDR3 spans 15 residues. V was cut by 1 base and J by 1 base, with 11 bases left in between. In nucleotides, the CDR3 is TGTGCCAGCAGCTTGTGGGGTAAGACCCAAGAGACCCAGTACTTC. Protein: CASSLWGKTQETQYF. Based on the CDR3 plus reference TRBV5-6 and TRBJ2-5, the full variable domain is DAGVTQSPTHLIKTRGQQVTLRCSPKSGHDTVSWYQQALGQGPQFIFQYYEEEERQRGNFPDRFSGHQFPNYSSELNVNALLLGDSALYLCASSLWGKTQETQYFGPGTRLLVL.

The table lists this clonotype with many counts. This CDR3 is CASSLATSTGGGYTF. CDR3 DNA: TGTGCCAGCAGTTTAGCGACCTCTACAGGAGGTGGCTACACCTTC. The gene calls are TRBV12-3 or TRBV12-4 and TRBJ1-2, with D tentatively TRBD1 (5 bases). The CDR3 extends over 15 amino acids. V was shortened by 0 bases and J by 7 bases, with 15 bases between the two germline ends.

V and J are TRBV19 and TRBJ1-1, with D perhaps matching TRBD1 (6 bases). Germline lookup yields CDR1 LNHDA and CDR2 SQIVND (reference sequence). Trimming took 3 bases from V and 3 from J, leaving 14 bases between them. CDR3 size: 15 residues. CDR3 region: CASSIYRDKDTEAFF. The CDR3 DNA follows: TGTGCCAGTAGTATCTACAGGGACAAGGACACTGAAGCTTTCTTT.

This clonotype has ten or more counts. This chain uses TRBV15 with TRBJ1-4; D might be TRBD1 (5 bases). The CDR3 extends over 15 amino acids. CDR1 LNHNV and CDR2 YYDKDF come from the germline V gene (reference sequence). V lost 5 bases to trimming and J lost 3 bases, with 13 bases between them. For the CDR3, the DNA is TGTGCCACCAGCCCCAAGAGGGGTCCTAATGAAAAACTGTTTTTT. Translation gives CATSPKRGPNEKLFF.

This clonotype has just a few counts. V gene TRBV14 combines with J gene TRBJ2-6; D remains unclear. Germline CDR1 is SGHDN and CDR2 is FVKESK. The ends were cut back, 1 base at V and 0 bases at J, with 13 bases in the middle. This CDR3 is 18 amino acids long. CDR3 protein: CASSQAERSTSGANVLTF. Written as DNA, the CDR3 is TGTGCCAGCAGCCAAGCAGAGCGCAGTACCTCTGGGGCCAACGTCCTGACTTTC.